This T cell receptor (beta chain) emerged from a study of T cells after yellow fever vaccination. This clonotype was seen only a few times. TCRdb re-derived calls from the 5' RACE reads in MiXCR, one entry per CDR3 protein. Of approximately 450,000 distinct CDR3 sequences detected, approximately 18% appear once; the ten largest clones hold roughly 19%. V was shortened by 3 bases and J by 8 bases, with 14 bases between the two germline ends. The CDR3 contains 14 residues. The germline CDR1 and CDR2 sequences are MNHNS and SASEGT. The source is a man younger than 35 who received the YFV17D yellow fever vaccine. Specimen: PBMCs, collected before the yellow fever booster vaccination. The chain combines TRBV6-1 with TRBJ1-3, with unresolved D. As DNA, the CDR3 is TGTGCCAGCAGTGAGGGCACCGGACGATACACCATATATTTT. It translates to CASSEGTGRYTIYF.